These T cell receptor beta chains were read from a single sample in a study of vaccination and CD4 T cells after COVID-19. Their specific antigens are unknown. TCRdb recomputed calls from the PCR reads with MiXCR, one row per CDR3 protein. The sample records thousands of distinct CDR3 sequences, roughly 23% being singletons. The sequenced material came from cultured CD4+ T cells from blood. The receptor source for this set is a human donor with COVID-19. Each CDR3 is given without its conserved first and last residue. D genes are given only for firm matches.

>-|TRBJ2-2|TRBV29-1
SVVFEGDTGELF
>-|TRBJ1-5|TRBV4-2
ASSQGQTEDSNQPQH
>-|TRBJ2-3|TRBV25-1
ASSEPSGLITDTQY
>-|TRBJ1-2|TRBV6-5
ASSYSGGGDGYT
>-|TRBJ2-1|TRBV7-9
ASSLEGGQGYNEQF
>-|TRBJ2-1|TRBV5-1
ASSLDSIEYNEQF
>-|TRBJ2-1|TRBV14
ASSQSLGRGDNEQF
>-|TRBJ1-5|TRBV9
ASSVGPLPNQPQH
>-|TRBJ1-2|TRBV19
ASTGANYGYT
>-|TRBJ1-1|TRBV5-4
ASSARDAGDTEAF
>TRBD1|TRBJ1-5|TRBV2
ASTRGTGNQPQH
>TRBD1|TRBJ1-2|TRBV6-1
ASDTPGQGAFYGYT
>TRBD2|TRBJ2-3|TRBV20-1
SALRGLAGVTDTQY
>-|TRBJ2-3|TRBV5-6
ASSLGLDTQY
>-|TRBJ1-6|TRBV11-2
ASTRERANSPLH
>TRBD2|TRBJ2-7|TRBV14
ASSQEGTSGGQNSYEQY
>TRBD1|TRBJ2-7|TRBV6-2/TRBV6-3
ASHPGGEQY
>TRBD2|TRBJ2-3|TRBV10-3
AIQALAGGSDTQY
>-|TRBJ2-3|TRBV12-3/TRBV12-4
ASSFGRRGADTQY
>-|TRBJ1-5|TRBV6-1
ASSETGNQPQH
>TRBD1|TRBJ2-7|TRBV6-1
ASSQLQGPYEQY
>-|TRBJ1-2|TRBV28
ASSFPGQSRGYT
>TRBD1|TRBJ1-5|TRBV6-1
ASSRQGSGQPQH
>TRBD1|TRBJ1-2|TRBV5-4
ASSAGQGKYYGYT
>-|TRBJ1-6|TRBV5-1
ASSQVGGDSPLH
>-|TRBJ2-6|TRBV7-9
ASSSQASGANVLT